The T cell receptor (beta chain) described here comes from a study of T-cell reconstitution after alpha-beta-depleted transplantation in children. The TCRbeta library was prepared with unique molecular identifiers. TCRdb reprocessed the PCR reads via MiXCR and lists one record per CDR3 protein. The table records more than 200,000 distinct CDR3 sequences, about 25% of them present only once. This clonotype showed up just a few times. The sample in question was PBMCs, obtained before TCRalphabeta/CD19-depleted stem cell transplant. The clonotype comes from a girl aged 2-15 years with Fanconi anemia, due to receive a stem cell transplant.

The CDR3 sequence is CASSSNVGGVQYF. The CDR3 DNA follows: TGTGCCAGCAGTTCTAACGTGGGTGGTGTGCAGTACTTC. The chain couples TRBV6-5 to TRBJ2-7, with D unresolved. Per germline, CDR1 MNHEY and CDR2 SVGAGI. The CDR3 sequence is 13 residues long. The ends were cut back, 4 bases at V and 9 bases at J, with 16 bases in the middle.